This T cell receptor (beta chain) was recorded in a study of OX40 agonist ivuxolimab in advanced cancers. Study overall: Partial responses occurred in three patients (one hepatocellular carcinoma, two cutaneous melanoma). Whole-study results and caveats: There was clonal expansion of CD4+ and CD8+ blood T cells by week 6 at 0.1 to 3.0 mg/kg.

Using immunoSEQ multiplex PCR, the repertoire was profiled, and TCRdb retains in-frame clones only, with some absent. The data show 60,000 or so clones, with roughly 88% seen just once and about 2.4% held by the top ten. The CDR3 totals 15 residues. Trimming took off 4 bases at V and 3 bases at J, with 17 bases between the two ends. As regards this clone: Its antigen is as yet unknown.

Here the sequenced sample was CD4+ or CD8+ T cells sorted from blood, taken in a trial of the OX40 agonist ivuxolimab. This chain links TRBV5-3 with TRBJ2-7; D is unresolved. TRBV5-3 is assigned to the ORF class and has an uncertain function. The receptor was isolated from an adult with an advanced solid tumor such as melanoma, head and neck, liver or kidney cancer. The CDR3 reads CARSRNGSENYEQYF. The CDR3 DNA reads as TGTGCCAGAAGCAGAAACGGGTCGGAAAACTACGAGCAGTACTTC.